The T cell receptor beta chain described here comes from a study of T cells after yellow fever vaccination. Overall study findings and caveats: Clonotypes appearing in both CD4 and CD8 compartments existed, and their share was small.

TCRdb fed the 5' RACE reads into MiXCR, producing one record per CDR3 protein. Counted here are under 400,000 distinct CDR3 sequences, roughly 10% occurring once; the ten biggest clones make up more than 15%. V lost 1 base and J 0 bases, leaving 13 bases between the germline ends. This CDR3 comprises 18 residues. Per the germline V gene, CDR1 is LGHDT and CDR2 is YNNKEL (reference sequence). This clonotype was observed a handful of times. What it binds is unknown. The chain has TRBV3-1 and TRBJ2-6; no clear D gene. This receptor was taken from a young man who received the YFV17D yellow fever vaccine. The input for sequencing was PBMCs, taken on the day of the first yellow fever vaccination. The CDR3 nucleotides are TGTGCCAGCAGCCAAGGGGTCAGGAGAAGCTCTGGGGCCAACGTCCTGACTTTC. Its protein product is CASSQGVRRSSGANVLTF.